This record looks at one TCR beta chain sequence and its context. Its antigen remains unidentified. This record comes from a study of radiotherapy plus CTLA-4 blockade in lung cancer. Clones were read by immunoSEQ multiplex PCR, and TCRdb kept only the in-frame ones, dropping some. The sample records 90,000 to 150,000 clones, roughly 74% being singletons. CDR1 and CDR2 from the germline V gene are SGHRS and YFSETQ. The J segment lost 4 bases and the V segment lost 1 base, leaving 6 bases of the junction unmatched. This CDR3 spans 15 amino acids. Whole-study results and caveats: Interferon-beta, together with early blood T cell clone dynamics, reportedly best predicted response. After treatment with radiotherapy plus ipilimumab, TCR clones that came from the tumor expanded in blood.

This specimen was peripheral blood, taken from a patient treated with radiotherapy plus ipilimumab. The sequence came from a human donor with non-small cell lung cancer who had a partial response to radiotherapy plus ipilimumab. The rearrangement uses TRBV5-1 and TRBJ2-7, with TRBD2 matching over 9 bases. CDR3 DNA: TGCGCCAGCAGCTTGATAGCGGGAGTGGAGTACGAGCAGTACTTC. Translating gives CASSLIAGVEYEQYF.